This TCR beta chain was recovered during a study of blood T cell repertoires in COVID-19. Study details: The origin of the acute and convalescent COVID-19 samples was the United States, Italy and Spain. The analysed material was cDNA or gDNA that came from T cells, B-cell-depleted T cells, or PBMCs.

Measured with immunoSEQ multiplex PCR; TCRdb has only the in-frame clones, and not every one. This sample has tens of thousands of clones, with over 65% found just once. Germline lookup yields CDR1 LNHDA and CDR2 SQIVND (reference sequence). The CDR3 runs 14 residues. With 3 bases removed from V and 3 bases from J, the gap between germline ends came to 11 bases. This clonotype originated in a human donor in a cohort sampled during active COVID-19. The chain has TRBV19 and TRBJ2-5; maybe TRBD2 (6 bases). The sequenced sample was peripheral blood. The CDR3 coding sequence is TGTGCCAGTAGTATTGATGGAGGGGAAGAGACCCAGTACTTC. Translated, it gives CASSIDGGEETQYF. Variable domain in full (rest from reference TRBV19 and TRBJ2-5): DGGITQSPKYLFRKEGQNVTLSCEQNLNHDAMYWYRQDPGQGLRLIYYSQIVNDFQKGDIAEGYSVSREKKESFPLTVTSAQKNPTAFYLCASSIDGGEETQYFGPGTRLLVL.